The 7 T cell receptor beta chains given below trace back to one sample, sequenced in a study of blood T cell repertoires in COVID-19. Only in-frame clones appear in the TCRdb table, and some are missing; sequencing was by immunoSEQ multiplex PCR. The sample has over 150,000 clones; 76% are singletons. The sample consisted of peripheral blood. The receptors come from a woman of 80 years or more with acute or convalescent COVID-19.

The V gene is TRBV6-5, the J gene TRBJ2-3; tentative D call: TRBD2 (6 bases). V shed 4 bases and J shed 1 base, with 15 bases lying between them. Germline V gene sequence: CDR1 MNHEY, CDR2 SVGAGI. This CDR3 has 16 amino acids. DNA for the CDR3: TGTGCCAGCAGTTGGGCCCGGGGACTGCGCACAGATACGCAGTATTTT. Protein: CASSWARGLRTDTQYF.

The chain combines TRBV7-3 with TRBJ2-1; 11 bases agree with TRBD2. Germline V gene sequence: CDR1 SGHTA, CDR2 FQGTGA. V lost 2 bases and J lost 0; bases outside the gene matches: 12. This CDR3 is 20 amino acids long. The CDR3 sequence: CASSLVPTSGRVASYNEQFF. The DNA for the CDR3 is TGTGCCAGCAGCTTAGTACCAACTAGCGGGAGAGTAGCCTCCTACAATGAGCAGTTCTTC.

This clone came up a few times. This rearrangement joins TRBV5-8 to TRBJ2-7, with 8 bases fitting TRBD1. The CDR3 is 15 amino acids. CDR1 is SGHTS, CDR2 YDEGEE, per germline. V lost 4 bases, J lost 1 base, and 7 bases stayed unmatched. CDR3 loop: CASSHNRDRSYEQYF. DNA of the CDR3: TGTGCCAGCAGCCATAACCGGGACAGGTCCTACGAGCAGTACTTC.

The chain couples TRBV7-2 to TRBJ1-5, with TRBD1 matching over 7 bases. V dropped 6 bases and J dropped 5; count of bases not matched to a gene: 7. CDR1 SGHTA and CDR2 FQGNSA come from the germline V gene. The length of the CDR3 is 14 residues. The CDR3 here is CASRTGQPDQPQHF. The CDR3 DNA follows: TGTGCCAGCAGGACGGGACAGCCCGATCAGCCCCAGCATTTT.

The chain joins TRBV30 to TRBJ1-5, with 8 bases matching TRBD1. The CDR3 is made up of 14 amino acids. CDR1 is GTSNPN, CDR2 SVGIG, per germline (reference sequence). V trimming: 5 bases; J trimming: 4 bases; junction bases outside the gene matches: 7. The CDR3 nucleotides are TGTGCCTGGGCCGGGACAGGCGTTAATCAGCCCCAGCATTTT. Amino acids: CAWAGTGVNQPQHF.

The gene calls are TRBV18 and TRBJ2-5; D might be TRBD2 (5 bases). The CDR3 has 13 residues. Germline V gene sequence: CDR1 KGHSH, CDR2 LQKENI. Trimming took 5 bases from V and 4 from J, leaving 11 bases between them. CDR3 coding DNA: TGTGCCAGCTCATTTAGTAGCGTAGAGACCCAGTACTTC. It encodes CASSFSSVETQYF.

This clone showed up just a few times. This chain uses TRBV28 with TRBJ1-5, with a possible D match to TRBD1 (5 bases). V was shortened by 4 bases and J by 7 bases, with 14 bases between the two germline ends. Germline CDR1 is MDHEN and CDR2 is SYDVKM. This CDR3 is 14 amino acids long. CDR3 nucleotide sequence: TGTGCCAGCAGTTCTCACACGGGGGGGCAGCCCCAGCATTTT. Amino acid sequence: CASSSHTGGQPQHF.